Below, one T cell receptor (beta chain) is given with its context. The sample belongs to a study of blood T cell repertoires in COVID-19. On the study more broadly: The origin of the acute and convalescent COVID-19 samples was the United States, Italy and Spain. The analysed material was cDNA or gDNA that came from T cells, B-cell-depleted T cells, or PBMCs.

Method: immunoSEQ multiplex PCR; TCRdb's copy keeps in-frame clones and lacks some. The sample lists 150,000 to 200,000 clones; approximately 90% were seen once. This CDR3 region has 18 residues. V dropped 3 bases and J dropped 1; count of bases not matched to a gene: 5. Germline V lookup: CDR1 MNHEY, CDR2 SMNVEV (reference sequence). This sequence joins TRBV27 and TRBJ2-1, with 14 bases fitting TRBD2. This TCR was sampled from a man between 18 and 35 years old with acute or convalescent COVID-19. The specimen sequenced was peripheral blood. The CDR3 DNA sequence: TGTGCCAGCAGTTTTCGGACTAGCGGGGGGCCGTCCTACAATGAGCAGTTCTTC. This translates into CASSFRTSGGPSYNEQFF.